The 13 T cell receptor beta chains in this list originate from one sample, sequenced in a study of T cell responses to AZD1222 COVID-19 vaccine. The repertoire was sequenced with immunoSEQ multiplex PCR; TCRdb's copy has only in-frame clones and lacks some. Of about 120,000 clones listed, roughly 88% are singletons. Source: peripheral blood, taken on day 0 of AZD1222 vaccination. The receptors originated from an adult in good health.

This rearrangement joins TRBV28 to TRBJ1-1; the D gene is possibly TRBD1 (5 bases). Per the germline V gene, CDR1 is MDHEN and CDR2 is SYDVKM. The CDR3 contains 13 residues. V was cut by 6 bases and J by 11 bases, with 19 bases left in between. The CDR3 loop is CASSAPGRVGAFF. In DNA, the CDR3 is TGTGCCAGCAGCGCTCCGGGCAGGGTTGGGGCTTTCTTT.

The V and J genes are TRBV5-4 and TRBJ2-7; 7 bases align to TRBD1. Germline V CDR1 and CDR2: SGHNT, YYREEE (reference sequence). The CDR3 length is 14 residues. The V and J ends lost 1 base and 4 bases, in that order; junction bases with no gene match: 5. CDR3 in DNA: TGTGCCAGCAGCTTGCCTGGGACAGATTACGAGCAGTACTTC. It yields the protein CASSLPGTDYEQYF.

V usage is TRBV24-1 and J usage is TRBJ2-1, with D possibly matching TRBD2 (6 bases). The CDR3 is 13 residues long. CDR1 KGHDR and CDR2 SFDVKD come from the germline V gene. V was shortened by 10 bases and J by 0 bases, with 9 bases between the two germline ends. CDR3 sequence (DNA): TGTGCCACGGGGACTGGCTCCTACAATGAGCAGTTCTTC. This gives the protein CATGTGSYNEQFF.

The chain employs TRBV14 and TRBJ1-1; maybe TRBD1 (5 bases). Germline V CDR1 and CDR2: SGHDN, FVKESK. This CDR3 region has 15 residues. Trimming stripped 1 base from V and 4 bases from J, with 13 bases between. The CDR3 spells CASSQVGGAFTEAFF. CDR3 in DNA: TGTGCCAGCAGCCAAGTGGGAGGGGCGTTCACTGAAGCTTTCTTT. The variable domain in full, with the rest retrieved from reference TRBV14 and TRBJ1-1, is EAGVTQFPSHSVIEKGQTVTLRCDPISGHDNLYWYRRVMGKEIKFLLHFVKESKQDESGMPNNRFLAERTGGTYSTLKVQPAELEDSGVYFCASSQVGGAFTEAFFGQGTRLTVV.

V and J are TRBV7-6 and TRBJ2-7, with TRBD2 matching over 13 bases. CDR1 is SGHVS, CDR2 FNYEAQ, per germline. The CDR3 extends over 15 amino acids. Unmatched junction bases numbered 5, after V lost 5 bases and J lost 4 bases. In DNA, the CDR3 is TGTGCCAGCAGCCCGGGACTAGCGGGGACATACGAGCAGTACTTC. Its translation is CASSPGLAGTYEQYF.

This rearrangement joins TRBV30 to TRBJ2-5; D perhaps matches TRBD1 (6 bases). The germline V gene encodes CDR1 GTSNPN and CDR2 SVGIG (reference sequence). Between the trimmed V and J ends, which lost 5 bases and 3 bases, there was a span of 13 bases. This CDR3 is built from 13 residues. The CDR3 here is CAWEDSIEETQYF. The CDR3 nucleotides read TGTGCCTGGGAGGACAGTATAGAAGAGACCCAGTACTTC.

J is TRBJ1-3 and V is TRBV12-3 or TRBV12-4; D is undetermined. The CDR3 consists of 11 residues. V lost 5 bases and J lost 4, with 3 bases in between. This chain's CDR3 is CASSNGNTIYF. In DNA form, the CDR3 reads TGTGCCAGCAGTAACGGAAACACCATATATTTT.

J is TRBJ1-2 and V is TRBV14, with D tentatively TRBD1 (5 bases). With 4 bases removed from V and 4 bases from J, the gap between germline ends came to 10 bases. The CDR3 has 13 residues. The germline V gene encodes CDR1 SGHDN and CDR2 FVKESK. As DNA, the CDR3 is TGTGCCAGCAGCCCCGACGGGACCTATGGCTACACCTTC. It yields the protein CASSPDGTYGYTF. The full variable domain, rest sourced from reference TRBV14 and TRBJ1-2, is EAGVTQFPSHSVIEKGQTVTLRCDPISGHDNLYWYRRVMGKEIKFLLHFVKESKQDESGMPNNRFLAERTGGTYSTLKVQPAELEDSGVYFCASSPDGTYGYTFGSGTRLTVV.

The chain recombines TRBV18 with TRBJ1-2; no firm D call. This CDR3 has 15 amino acids. Germline CDR1 KGHSH, CDR2 LQKENI. Trimming took off 2 bases at V and 3 bases at J, with 13 bases between the two ends. CDR3 amino acids: CASSPGILRDYGYTF. The CDR3 DNA reads as TGTGCCAGCTCACCAGGAATCCTTCGAGACTATGGCTACACCTTC.

The chain employs TRBV7-2 and TRBJ2-7; possible D gene TRBD1, 5 bases. Germline CDR1 SGHTA, CDR2 FQGNSA. The CDR3 is made up of 14 amino acids. V was clipped by 1 base and J by 2 bases, with 9 bases between them. The CDR3 spells CASSLELTAYEQYF. CDR3 nucleotide sequence: TGTGCCAGCAGCTTAGAATTGACAGCCTACGAGCAGTACTTC.

The chain links TRBV6-2 or TRBV6-3 to TRBJ2-1, with TRBD1 as a possible D gene (6 bases). Germline CDR1 MNHEY, CDR2 SVGEGT. V lost 2 bases, J lost 7 bases, and 9 bases lay in between. CDR3 size: 13 residues. The CDR3 nucleotides read TGTGCCAGCAGTTACCAGGGGCGGAATGAGCAGTTCTTC. This gives the protein CASSYQGRNEQFF.

This chain uses TRBV7-8 with TRBJ2-7; maybe TRBD2 (5 bases). Trimming removed 6 bases at V and 2 bases at J, with 17 bases between. CDR1 SGHVS and CDR2 FQNEAQ come from the germline V gene. There are 15 residues in the CDR3. The CDR3 region has the DNA TGTGCCAGCAGGCCGAGATCAGGACTCCCCTACGAGCAGTACTTC. Its protein is CASRPRSGLPYEQYF.

The count of this clone is one. The chain joins TRBV29-1 to TRBJ2-7, with D unclear. V was shortened by 2 bases and J by 4 bases, with 24 bases between the two germline ends. This CDR3 is 17 amino acids long. In germline, CDR1 is SQVTM, CDR2 ANQGSEA. The DNA for the CDR3 is TGCAGCGTTGAATTGATCCGTACGGCTCTTATCAGGTACGAGCAGTACTTC. Encoded protein: CSVELIRTALIRYEQYF.